These T cell receptor beta chains were read from a single sample in a study of response to subunit inactivated influenza vaccine. Each CDR3 protein is one row after TCRdb ran MiXCR on the RT-PCR reads. The sample has more than 250,000 distinct CDR3 sequences; 21% are singletons. The input for sequencing was PBMCs from blood, taken less than 22 months after vaccination. The receptors stem from a man aged 45 to 70 who received an inactivated influenza vaccine. Each CDR3 is given with its conserved first and last residue. Fields, in order: V gene, CDR3 protein.

v_call: TRBV18; cdr3_aa: CASSRSPRGEQYF
v_call: TRBV29-1; cdr3_aa: CSVGHRNTEAFF
v_call: TRBV4-1; cdr3_aa: CASSQSGYNQPQHF
v_call: TRBV4-2; cdr3_aa: CASSQDQSQLGNTIYF
v_call: TRBV13; cdr3_aa: CASSLFWEETQYF
v_call: TRBV6-1; cdr3_aa: CASSQTGRRGTGELFF
v_call: TRBV18; cdr3_aa: CASSPVTSPTGELFF
v_call: TRBV12-3/TRBV12-4; cdr3_aa: CASSPYREGGYTF
v_call: TRBV12-3/TRBV12-4; cdr3_aa: CASRGANEQFF
v_call: TRBV10-3; cdr3_aa: CAISDARGEKLFF
v_call: TRBV10-3; cdr3_aa: CAIGDREGEKLFF